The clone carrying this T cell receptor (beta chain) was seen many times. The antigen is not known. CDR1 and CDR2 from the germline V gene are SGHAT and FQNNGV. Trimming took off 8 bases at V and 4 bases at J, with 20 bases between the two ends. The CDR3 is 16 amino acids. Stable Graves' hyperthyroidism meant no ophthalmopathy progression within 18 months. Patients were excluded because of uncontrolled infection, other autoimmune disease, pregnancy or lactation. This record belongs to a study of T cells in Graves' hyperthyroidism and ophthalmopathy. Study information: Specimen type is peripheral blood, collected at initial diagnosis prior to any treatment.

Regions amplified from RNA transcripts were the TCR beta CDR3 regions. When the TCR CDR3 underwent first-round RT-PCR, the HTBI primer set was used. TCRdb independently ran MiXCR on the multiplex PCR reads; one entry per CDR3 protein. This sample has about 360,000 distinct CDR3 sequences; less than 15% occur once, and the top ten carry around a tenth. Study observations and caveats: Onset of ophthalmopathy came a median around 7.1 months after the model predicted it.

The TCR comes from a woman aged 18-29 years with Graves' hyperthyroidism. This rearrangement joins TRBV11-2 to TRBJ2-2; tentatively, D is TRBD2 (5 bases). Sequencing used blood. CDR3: CASPRGGRALTGELFF. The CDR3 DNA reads TGTGCCAGCCCCCGGGGTGGAAGGGCACTCACCGGGGAGCTGTTTTTT.